The clone carrying this T cell receptor beta chain has only a few counts. Antigen unknown. It was with 60 Vbeta and 13 Jbeta primers that the PCR ran. Per the authors' pipeline: Later, an analysis found about 80 million unique TCR beta chains, and roughly 9.9 million of these were shared. Clones were sequenced by immunoSEQ multiplex PCR, and TCRdb holds only the in-frame ones, with some missing. The DNA gave D and trimming, while V, J and clone size come from that table. The data show 150,000 to 200,000 clones, with about 80% seen just once and about 0.7% held by the top ten. This sample is drawn from a study of cytomegalovirus exposure and HLA in healthy donors. Study conclusions and caveats: About 87% or about 30% of the time was how often most TCR beta V segments were productive, according to an earlier analysis.

CDR1 is SQVTM, CDR2 ANQGSEA, per germline. Deletions cut 7 bases from V and 3 bases from J, with 6 bases between. The CDR3 consists of 10 residues. The sequence derives from a boy aged 5-17 years in good health and CMV-seronegative. Sequenced material: PBMCs. The chain employs TRBV29-1 and TRBJ1-1, with D unresolved. CDR3 sequence (DNA): TGCAGCGCGGTTCACACTGAAGCTTTCTTT. It yields the protein CSAVHTEAFF.